The text below deals with one TCR beta chain. Its antigen has not been determined. The cohort was made up of 500 to 850 healthy bone marrow donors. At the time of sampling, every cohort member was nominally healthy, though immune exposures that went unrecorded were likely present. The donor was CMV seronegative and was included in the group of a few hundred seronegative cohort members. A peripheral blood sample was collected from each donor, and TCR beta sequencing was performed on peripheral blood mononuclear cells. The Qiagen DNeasy Blood Extraction Kit was used to extract genomic DNA from the blood cell samples. This sample is drawn from a study of cytomegalovirus exposure and HLA in healthy donors (dated by TCRdb to about 2017). Regarding the research as a whole: According to an earlier analysis of several hundred of the donors, 200 million or so T cells yielded roughly 100 million unique TCR beta sequences and approximately 300 Gb of sequence data. Roughly 5 DR-DQ haplotypes were handled as single units for association and clustering because linkage in the cohort was strong. Of the roughly 400 genotyped donors, approximately 83% fell in the genetic ancestry cluster associated with self-reported Caucasian donors. Every repertoire in the discovery cohort had been generated on one and the same sequencing platform. The study was designed to test whether signatures of past pathogen exposure could be identified by cataloging public T cell receptors. The study combined high-throughput TCR immunosequencing, statistical association of individual TCRs with disease status, and machine learning to predict cytomegalovirus infection status. HLA typing covered class I and class II loci at four-digit resolution. An earlier analysis of around 580 of the donors used high-throughput TCR beta sequencing to judge whether each TCR beta V gene segment behaved as functional or pseudogenic. Along with the roughly 670-subject first cohort, a separate validation cohort of over 90 different subjects was used. Genome-wide SNP genotypes for about 65% of the 666 donors were used in a later genetic analysis, which treated that subset as a discovery cohort. Alongside the repertoire data, information on donor age, sex, ethnicity and CMV serostatus was compiled. An early release covering about 600 HLA-typed donors comprised 250 to 350 gigabases of sequencing data and about 90 million unique TCR sequences. On average, roughly 240,000 unique TCR beta nucleotide sequences were sequenced per donor among about 400 genotyped donors of the cohort, with 15% to 20% of those sequences being non-productive. The later analysis used no new phenotypic data to find candidate immune exposures, relying instead on TCR beta sequences and their occurrence across donors. The study used immunosequencing to profile the T cell repertoires of approximately 650 subjects and linked those repertoires to cytomegalovirus serostatus. The number of donors typed differed by locus, with about 629-630 for A, B, C, DRB1 and DQB1, 522 for DQA1, 600 to 610 for DPA1, and around 450 for DPB1. A later analysis re-analyzed previously published TCR beta repertoires from approximately 670 donors and added high-resolution HLA genotyping to study TCR occurrence patterns. Summary of the overall study and its limitations: Because some donors lacked HLA typing at each locus, the association tests relied only on the typed subset. For the cohort, immune exposure information was limited to CMV serostatus. A few of the identified cytomegalovirus-associated TCR beta chains were confirmed in vitro to be specific for cytomegalovirus antigens. A later genetic analysis reported fewer N-insertions in productive TCRs among donors in an Asian-associated ancestry cluster than the roughly 640-donor mean. According to the authors, the approach could potentially be generalized to other disease states and immunological phenotypes. An association between a missense DCLRE1C variant and V-gene and J-gene trimming of TCR beta chains was found in a later genetic analysis and replicated in an independent cohort. In a later analysis, HLA-associated TCR beta chains showed more clonal expansion and lower generation probabilities than non-associated chains that were equally common. Across donors, most TCR sequences were observed very rarely, whereas some public TCRs were present in many individuals. A further reported finding was that TCR beta sequences accurately predicted the HLA-A and HLA-B alleles for most subjects in the first cohort. Correlated functional status among segregating V segments might be attributable to linkage disequilibrium, but an unknown experimental factor could not be ruled out. Roughly uniform sequencing depth across donors was assumed in presence/absence analyses, although this assumption may not hold. A later analysis found that most CMV-associated TCR beta chains appeared HLA-restricted, with HLA associations seemingly driven largely by CMV exposure. Roughly 15 rarely observed V segments, including chromosome 9 orphons, were excluded from the earlier analysis of just under 600 of the donors because counts were too low. The classifier was reported to diagnose cytomegalovirus status with high specificity and sensitivity in both the original cohort and the validation cohort. According to a later analysis, parvovirus B19, influenza, CMV and Epstein-Barr virus appeared linked to several top co-occurrence clusters. The cohort was sequenced for TCR beta chains only, and without alpha or paired-chain data the features that could be detected were limited. A total of fewer than 200 TCR beta chains were listed by the study as associated with cytomegalovirus. The 87-base-pair reads could not distinguish some IMGT-functional V segments, including TRBV6-2 and TRBV6-3, so those segments were excluded. Assigning TCR associations to individual alleles was difficult when HLA alleles, especially DR and DQ, strongly co-occurred. A later analysis found that TCR association rates varied across HLA loci, with DRB1 alleles showing the most associated TCRs and HLA-C alleles the fewest. At a false discovery rate of 0.05, a later analysis linked about 16,000 TCR beta sequences to specific HLA alleles. A cluster of highly shared sequence variants was judged likely to represent a technical artifact of the sequencing pipeline. In an earlier analysis of roughly 560 of the donors, most TCR beta V segments were observed in productive rearrangements about 87% or about 30% of the time, broadly matching IMGT annotations.

The library was generated by the immunoSEQ multiplex PCR assay. For the multiplex PCR, a mixture combining 60 forward primers for TCR Vbeta segments and 13 reverse primers for TCR Jbeta segments was used. The CDR3 region of rearranged TCR beta genes was amplified from genomic DNA with a multiplex PCR assay. The amplified TCR beta libraries were sequenced on the Illumina HiSeq System as 87-base-pair reads. In the paper's pipeline: In a later analysis, some 80 million unique TCR beta chains were counted across the 690 or so repertoires, and roughly 10 million of these chains were shared by at least two donors. To remove PCR and sequencing errors, raw reads were error-corrected and collapsed into unique sequences using a nearest-neighbor algorithm that merged closely related sequences. Alignment of CDR3 sequences to IMGT reference sequences was used to assign V, D and J gene segments. For a sequence to be retained, at least a six-nucleotide match to both a V gene segment and a J gene segment was required. Rearrangements were classified as productive when the CDR3 lacked stop codons and remained in frame with V and J, and all other rearrangements were classified as non-productive. CDR3 was defined according to IMGT convention as the region running from the second conserved V-encoded cysteine to the conserved J-encoded phenylalanine. The earlier analysis of 587 of the donors excluded sequences that lacked an unambiguous match to a single V gene segment. In an earlier analysis of several hundred of the donors, V segments were called functional above 56.7% productive rearrangements and were called segregating when the between-donor standard deviation exceeded 5%. A statistical classification framework was built to diagnose cytomegalovirus status from the catalog of TCR beta chain sequences. In a later analysis, V and J genes were assigned by comparing TCR nucleotide sequences against IMGT/GENE-DB human TR gene sequences. A later analysis assigned CDR3 sequences and most-parsimonious VDJ recombination scenarios with the TCRdist pipeline. In a later analysis, each TCR beta chain was defined by its CDR3 amino acid sequence together with its V-gene family, and reads lacking a unique V-gene family were excluded. In a later analysis, some 600 highly shared, low-generation-probability nucleotide sequences were removed to address suspected cross-contamination and a sequencing artifact. In a later analysis, a clonal expansion index was calculated for each public chain from normalized within-repertoire ranks of inferred template counts. In a later analysis, generation probabilities were computed with a VDJ recombination model fitted to out-of-frame rearrangements, and the resulting probabilities were checked against IGoR. In a later analysis, hypergeometric tests were used to score TCR-TCR, TCR-HLA and TCR-CMV co-occurrence, with a repertoire-size bias correction applied to TCR pairs. False discovery rates were estimated in a later analysis by permuting HLA or CMV assignments 20 times. In a later analysis, co-occurring TCRs were grouped with DBSCAN, and TCRdist sequence similarity was added when clustering was performed within HLA-allele-positive subsets. For co-occurrence clustering, repertoires with fewer than 30,000 or more than 120,000 public chains were excluded, along with four or five repertoires with anomalous nucleotide sharing. What TCRdb holds here is the immuneACCESS table cut down to in-frame rearrangements. Part of the clones is not present; checked against another copy, under half of the missing clones reflect an unresolved V gene, and the others are unexplained. That table gives V, J and clone size, and the DNA gave D and trimming. The sample table gives 150,000 to 200,000 clones. The top ten constitute approximately 2% of the sample.

Sequences MNHNS (CDR1) and SASEGT (CDR2) are obtained from the germline V gene. The CDR3 contains 14 residues, cysteine and phenylalanine counted. Only the CDR3 part of the read is kept: 42 bases, read in frame from the first base. The V end gives up 1 base and the J end 9 bases, leaving 0 bases in the junction not matched to a gene. Material: PBMCs. The clonotype was recovered from a man in his thirties or forties in good health and CMV-seronegative. The chain is assembled from TRBV6-1 and TRBJ1-6; the central 10 bases match TRBD1. The sequence in DNA is TGTGCCAGCAGTGAAGGACAGGGGGCTTCACCCCTCCACTTT. Its translation reads: CASSEGQGASPLHF.